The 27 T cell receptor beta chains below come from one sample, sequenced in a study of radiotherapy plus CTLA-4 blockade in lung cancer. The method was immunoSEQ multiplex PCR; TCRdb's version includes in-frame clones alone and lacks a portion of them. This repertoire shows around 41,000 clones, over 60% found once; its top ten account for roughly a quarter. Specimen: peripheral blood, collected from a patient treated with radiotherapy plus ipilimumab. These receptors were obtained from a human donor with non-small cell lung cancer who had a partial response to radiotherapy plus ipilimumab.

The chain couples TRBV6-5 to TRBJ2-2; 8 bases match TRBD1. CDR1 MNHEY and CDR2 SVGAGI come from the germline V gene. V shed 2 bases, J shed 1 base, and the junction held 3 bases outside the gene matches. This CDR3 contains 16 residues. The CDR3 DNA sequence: TGTGCCAGCAGTTACAGTGGACAGGGGAACACCGGGGAGCTGTTTTTT. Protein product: CASSYSGQGNTGELFF.

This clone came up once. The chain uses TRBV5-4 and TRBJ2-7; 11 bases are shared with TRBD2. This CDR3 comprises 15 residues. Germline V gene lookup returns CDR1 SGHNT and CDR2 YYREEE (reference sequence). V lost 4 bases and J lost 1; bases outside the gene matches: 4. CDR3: CASSRGTSGSYEQYF. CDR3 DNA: TGTGCCAGCAGCAGGGGGACTAGCGGTTCCTACGAGCAGTACTTC.

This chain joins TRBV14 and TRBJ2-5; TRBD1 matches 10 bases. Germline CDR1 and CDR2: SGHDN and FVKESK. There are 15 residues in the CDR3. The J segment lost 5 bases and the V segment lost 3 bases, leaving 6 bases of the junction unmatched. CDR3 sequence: CASSQPGTGAETQYF. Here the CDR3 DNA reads TGTGCCAGCAGCCAGCCCGGGACAGGGGCCGAGACCCAGTACTTC.

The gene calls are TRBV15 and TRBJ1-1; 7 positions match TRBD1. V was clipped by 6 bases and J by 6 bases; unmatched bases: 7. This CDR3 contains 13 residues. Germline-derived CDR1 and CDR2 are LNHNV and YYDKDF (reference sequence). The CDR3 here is CATSPQGEAEAFF. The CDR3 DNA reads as TGTGCCACCAGTCCGCAGGGGGAGGCTGAAGCTTTCTTT.

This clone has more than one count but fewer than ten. The CDR3 nucleotides are TGTGCCAGTAGTTTTCTCAATTCACCCCTCCACTTT. This encodes CASSFLNSPLHF. This chain joins TRBV19 and TRBJ1-6; no definite D call. The V gene's germline CDR1 is LNHDA and CDR2 SQIVND (reference sequence). V shed 5 bases and J shed 7 bases, with 6 bases lying between them. The CDR3 is 12 residues long.

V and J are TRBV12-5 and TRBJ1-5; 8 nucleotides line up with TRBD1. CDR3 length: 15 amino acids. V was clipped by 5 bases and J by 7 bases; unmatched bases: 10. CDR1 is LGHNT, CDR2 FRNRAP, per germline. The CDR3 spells CASGNSLGQGQPQHF. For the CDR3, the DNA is TGTGCTAGTGGTAACTCCCTCGGACAGGGACAGCCCCAGCATTTT.

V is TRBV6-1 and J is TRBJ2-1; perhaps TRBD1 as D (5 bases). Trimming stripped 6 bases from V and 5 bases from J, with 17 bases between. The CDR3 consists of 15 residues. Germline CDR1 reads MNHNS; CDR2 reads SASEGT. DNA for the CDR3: TGTGCCAGCAGCCCAGGGTCTCCTACTAACAATGAGCAGTTCTTC. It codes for CASSPGSPTNNEQFF.

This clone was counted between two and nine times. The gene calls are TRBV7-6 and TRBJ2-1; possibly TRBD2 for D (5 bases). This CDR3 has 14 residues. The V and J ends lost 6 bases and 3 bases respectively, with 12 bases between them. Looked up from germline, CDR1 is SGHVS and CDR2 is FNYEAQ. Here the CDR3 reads CASRGRNDYNEQFF. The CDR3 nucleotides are TGTGCCAGCAGAGGGAGAAACGACTACAATGAGCAGTTCTTC. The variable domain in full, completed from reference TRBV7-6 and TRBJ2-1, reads GAGVSQSPRYKVTKRGQDVALRCDPISGHVSLYWYRQALGQGPEFLTYFNYEAQQDKSGLPNDRFSAERPEGSISTLTIQRTEQRDSAMYRCASRGRNDYNEQFFGPGTRLTVL.

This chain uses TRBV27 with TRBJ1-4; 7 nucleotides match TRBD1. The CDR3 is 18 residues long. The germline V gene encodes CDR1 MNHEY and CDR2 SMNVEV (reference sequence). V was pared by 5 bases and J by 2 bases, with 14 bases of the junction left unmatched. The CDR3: CASSDRVNNLGTNEKLFF. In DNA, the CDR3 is TGTGCCAGCAGTGACAGGGTAAACAATCTTGGGACTAATGAAAAACTGTTTTTT.

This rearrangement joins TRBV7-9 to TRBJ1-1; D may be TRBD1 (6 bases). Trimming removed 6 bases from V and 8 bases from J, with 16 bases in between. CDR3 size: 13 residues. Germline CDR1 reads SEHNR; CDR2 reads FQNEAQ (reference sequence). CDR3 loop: CASSPPWTDEAFF. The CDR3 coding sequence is TGTGCCAGCAGTCCCCCCTGGACAGACGAAGCTTTCTTT.

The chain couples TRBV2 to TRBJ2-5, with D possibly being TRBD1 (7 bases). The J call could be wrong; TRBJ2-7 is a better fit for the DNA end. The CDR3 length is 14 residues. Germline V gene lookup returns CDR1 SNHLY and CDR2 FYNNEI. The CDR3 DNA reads TGTGCCACAGGGGGGTGGGAGAGCTCCTACGAGCAGTACTTC. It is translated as CATGGWESSYEQYF.

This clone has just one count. Here the CDR3 reads CAWSQWGGRSSTEAFF. The DNA of the CDR3 is TGTGCCTGGTCCCAATGGGGAGGCAGGTCGAGCACTGAAGCTTTCTTT. The V gene is TRBV30, the J gene TRBJ1-1; D gene uncertain. V was pared by 5 bases and J by 4 bases, with 23 bases between. This CDR3 has 16 residues. CDR1 is GTSNPN and CDR2 is SVGIG in the germline V gene (reference sequence).

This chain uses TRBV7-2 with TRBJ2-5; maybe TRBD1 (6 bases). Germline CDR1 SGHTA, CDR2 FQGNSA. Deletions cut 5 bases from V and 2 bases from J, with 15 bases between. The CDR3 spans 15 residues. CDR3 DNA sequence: TGTGCCAGCAGCCTACCTCGGACAGCTCAAGAGACCCAGTACTTC. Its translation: CASSLPRTAQETQYF. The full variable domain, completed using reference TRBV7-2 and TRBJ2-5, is GAGVSQSPSNKVTEKGKDVELRCDPISGHTALYWYRQSLGQGLEFLIYFQGNSAPDKSGLPSDRFSAERTGGSVSTLTIQRTQQEDSAVYLCASSLPRTAQETQYFGPGTRLLVL.

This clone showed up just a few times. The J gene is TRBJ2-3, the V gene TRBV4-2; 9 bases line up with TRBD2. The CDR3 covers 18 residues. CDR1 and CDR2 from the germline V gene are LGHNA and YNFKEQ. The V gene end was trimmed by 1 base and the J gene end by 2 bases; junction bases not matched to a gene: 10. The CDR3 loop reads CASSQALTGTSPTDTQYF. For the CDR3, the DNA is TGTGCCAGCAGCCAAGCCCTGACCGGGACTAGCCCCACAGATACGCAGTATTTT.

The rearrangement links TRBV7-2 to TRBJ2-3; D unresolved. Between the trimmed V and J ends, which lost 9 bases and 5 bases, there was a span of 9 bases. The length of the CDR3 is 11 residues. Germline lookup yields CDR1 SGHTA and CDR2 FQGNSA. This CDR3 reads CASKEVDTQYF. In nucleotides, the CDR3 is TGTGCCAGTAAAGAGGTAGATACGCAGTATTTT.

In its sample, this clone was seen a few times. Here the CDR3 reads CASSLVQGEGETQYF. CDR3 nucleotides: TGTGCCAGCAGCTTAGTACAGGGAGAAGGGGAGACCCAGTACTTC. V usage is TRBV7-9 and J usage is TRBJ2-5, with a possible D match to TRBD1 (6 bases). The germline V and J ends were trimmed by 1 base and 5 bases, with 14 bases remaining between them. Looked up from germline, CDR1 is SEHNR and CDR2 is FQNEAQ (reference sequence). The CDR3 loop spans 15 amino acids.

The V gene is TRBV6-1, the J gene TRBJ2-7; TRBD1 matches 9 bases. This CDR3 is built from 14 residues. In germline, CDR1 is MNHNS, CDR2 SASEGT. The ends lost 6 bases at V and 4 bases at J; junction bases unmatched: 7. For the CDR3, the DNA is TGTGCCAGCAGGGTCCCGGGACAGGGTTACGAGCAGTACTTC. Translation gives CASRVPGQGYEQYF.

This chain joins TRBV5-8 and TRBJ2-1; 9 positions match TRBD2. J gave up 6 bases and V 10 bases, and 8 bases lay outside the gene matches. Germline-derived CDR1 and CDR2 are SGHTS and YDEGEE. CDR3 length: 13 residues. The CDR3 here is CAGPGLASNEQFF. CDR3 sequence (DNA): TGTGCCGGGCCGGGACTAGCATCCAATGAGCAGTTCTTC.

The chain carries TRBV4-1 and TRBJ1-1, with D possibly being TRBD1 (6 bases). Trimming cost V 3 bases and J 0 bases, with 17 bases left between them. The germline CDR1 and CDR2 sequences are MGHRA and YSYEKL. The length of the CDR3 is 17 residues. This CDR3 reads CASSHPLTGGMNTEAFF. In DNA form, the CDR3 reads TGCGCCAGCAGCCACCCTCTGACAGGCGGAATGAACACTGAAGCTTTCTTT.

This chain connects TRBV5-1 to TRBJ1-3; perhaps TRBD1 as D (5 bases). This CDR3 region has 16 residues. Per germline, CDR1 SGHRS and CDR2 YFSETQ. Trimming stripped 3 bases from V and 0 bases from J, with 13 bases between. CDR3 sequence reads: CASSSTQGFSGNTIYF. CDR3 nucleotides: TGCGCCAGCAGCTCAACCCAGGGTTTCTCTGGAAACACCATATATTTT.

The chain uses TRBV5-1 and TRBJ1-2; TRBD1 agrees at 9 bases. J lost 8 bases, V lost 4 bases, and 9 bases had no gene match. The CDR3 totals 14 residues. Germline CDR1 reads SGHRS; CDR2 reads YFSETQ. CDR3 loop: CASSLGQGGRGYTF. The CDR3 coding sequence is TGCGCCAGCAGCCTGGGACAGGGTGGAAGGGGCTACACCTTC.

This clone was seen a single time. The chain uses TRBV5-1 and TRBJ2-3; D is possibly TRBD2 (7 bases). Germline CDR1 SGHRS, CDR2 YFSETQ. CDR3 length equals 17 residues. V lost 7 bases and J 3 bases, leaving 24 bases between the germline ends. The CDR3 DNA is TGCGCCAGCCCCAGGGGCGGGGGCGAGAACCAGACAGATACGCAGTATTTT. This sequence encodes CASPRGGGENQTDTQYF.

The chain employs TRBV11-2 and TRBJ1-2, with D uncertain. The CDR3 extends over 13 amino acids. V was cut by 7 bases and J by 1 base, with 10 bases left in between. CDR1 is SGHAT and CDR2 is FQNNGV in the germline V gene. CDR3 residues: CASTPTINYGYTF. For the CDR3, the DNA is TGTGCCAGCACACCCACAATTAACTATGGCTACACCTTC.

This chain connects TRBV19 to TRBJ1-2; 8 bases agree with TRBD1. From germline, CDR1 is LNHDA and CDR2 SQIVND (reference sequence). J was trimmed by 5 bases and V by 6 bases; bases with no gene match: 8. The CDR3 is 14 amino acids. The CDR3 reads CASSRDRSTYGYTF. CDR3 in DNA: TGTGCCAGTAGCCGGGACAGGAGCACGTATGGCTACACCTTC.

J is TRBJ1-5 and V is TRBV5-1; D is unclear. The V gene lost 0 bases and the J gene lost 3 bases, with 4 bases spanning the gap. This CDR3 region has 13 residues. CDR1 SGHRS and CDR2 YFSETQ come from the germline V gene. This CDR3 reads CASSLDFNQPQHF. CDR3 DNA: TGCGCCAGCAGCTTGGACTTCAATCAGCCCCAGCATTTT.

Here the CDR3 reads CASSLGQGLGQPQHF. In DNA form, the CDR3 reads TGTGCCAGCAGCTTAGGGCAGGGGCTGGGTCAGCCCCAGCATTTT. The genes are TRBV7-2 and TRBJ1-5; TRBD1 is a possible D gene (6 bases). Germline V gives CDR1 SGHTA, CDR2 FQGNSA. V was pared by 1 base and J by 6 bases, with 13 bases between. The CDR3 length is 15 residues.

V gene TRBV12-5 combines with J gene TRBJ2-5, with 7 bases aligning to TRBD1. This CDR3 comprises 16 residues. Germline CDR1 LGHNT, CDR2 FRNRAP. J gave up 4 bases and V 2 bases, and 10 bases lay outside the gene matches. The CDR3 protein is CASGLPPGQLSETQYF. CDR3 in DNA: TGTGCTAGTGGTTTGCCCCCGGGACAGCTATCAGAGACCCAGTACTTC.